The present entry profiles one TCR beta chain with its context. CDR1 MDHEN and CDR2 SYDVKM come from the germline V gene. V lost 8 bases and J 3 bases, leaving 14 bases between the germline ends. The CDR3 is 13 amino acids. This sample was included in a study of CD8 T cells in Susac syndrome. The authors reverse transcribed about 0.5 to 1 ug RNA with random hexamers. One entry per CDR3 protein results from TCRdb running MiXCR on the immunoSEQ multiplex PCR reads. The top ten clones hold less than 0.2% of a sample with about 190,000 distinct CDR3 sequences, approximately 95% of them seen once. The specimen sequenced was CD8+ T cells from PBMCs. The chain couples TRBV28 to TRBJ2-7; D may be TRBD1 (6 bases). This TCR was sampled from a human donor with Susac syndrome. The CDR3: CASQNTGNYEQYF. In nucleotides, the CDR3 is TGTGCCAGCCAAAACACAGGGAACTACGAGCAGTACTTC.